This TCR beta chain is from a study of control samples from healthy donors and cancer patients. The data were produced by immunoSEQ multiplex PCR, yet TCRdb's version contains in-frame clones alone and is incomplete. Seen in this sample are 150,000 to 200,000 clones; the ten most common clones hold roughly 2%. This CDR3 comprises 18 residues. V was pared by 6 bases and J by 0 bases, with 13 bases of the junction left unmatched. Germline lookup yields CDR1 SGHDT and CDR2 YYEEEE. The chain is built from TRBV5-6 and TRBJ2-3; 10 positions agree with TRBD2. This TCR derives from a woman aged 25 to 39 in good health. Input material: blood. DNA of the CDR3: TGTGCCAGCAACCAAGGGGGGACTAGCGAACGAAGCACAGATACGCAGTATTTT. The encoded protein is CASNQGGTSERSTDTQYF.